This TCR beta chain was captured by sequencing in a study of vaccination and CD4 T cells after COVID-19. Losses at the gene ends were 6 bases for V and 0 bases for J; bases not matched to a gene: 8. Germline V gene lookup returns CDR1 LNHDA and CDR2 SQIVND (reference sequence). CDR3 length equals 18 residues. Findings and limits, study-wide: Convalescent patients' vaccine-specific clones were spike mono-reactive in 304 of 307 cases. Median 86.3% of reactive clones detected in convalescent patients emerged only post-vaccination. A relatively small number of convalescent patients were studied, and no early post-infection timepoints were included.

With respect to this clonotype: The antigen remains unidentified.

Cultured CD4+ T cell DNA was sequenced using the Oncomine TCR Beta short-read assay. TCRdb passed the PCR reads through MiXCR, listing each CDR3 protein once. This sample has roughly 10,000 distinct CDR3 sequences, with 55% to 75% found just once. The treatment: roughly 10-day PBMC culture with coronavirus spike peptide pools or control peptides (ViraFEST assay). With peptide pools, ViraFEST first expanded antigen-specific T cells and afterwards sequenced their TCRs. This receptor was taken from a human donor who had recovered from COVID-19. Sequencing was performed on CD4+ T cells from blood, cultured in vitro. This sequence joins TRBV19 and TRBJ1-6; 10 nucleotides align to TRBD1. The CDR3 reads CASSTGTGDLSYNSPLHF. The CDR3 DNA sequence: TGTGCCAGTAGCACCGGGACAGGGGATCTCTCCTATAATTCACCCCTCCACTTT.